The source of this T cell receptor (beta chain) is a study of a mutant IDH1 vaccine in newly diagnosed glioma. In the study overall: Patients received vaccination from 4-6 weeks after radiotherapy alone, or with temozolomide cycles. Before enrollment, patients got radiotherapy alone, temozolomide alone, or mostly the combination. Patients under treatment included approximately 60% males and around 38% females and had a mean age of approximately 40 years.

The CDR3 sequence is 15 residues long. Germline V gives CDR1 LNHDA, CDR2 SQIVND (reference sequence). With respect to this clone: What it binds is unknown. Germline is not matched at one junction end, which may reflect a read error.

This sample's time point: week 5, during vaccination. It was 300 ug of mutant IDH1 20-mer peptide that made up each vaccine dose, given with topical imiquimod. Sequencing was performed with immunoSEQ multiplex PCR; in TCRdb, only in-frame clones are kept and a portion is missing. The sample lists tens of thousands of clones, around 85% seen once, with roughly 22% in the top ten. Sequenced here: PBMCs, sampled from a glioma patient whose treatment included an IDH1 peptide vaccine. The source is a man aged 25 to 40 with glioma. V gene TRBV19 combines with J gene TRBJ1-5; TRBD1 might be the D (6 bases). The CDR3: CASSLEDRSNQPQHF. For the CDR3, the DNA is TGTGCCAGTAGTCTAGAAGACAGGAGCAATCAGCCCCAGCATTTT.